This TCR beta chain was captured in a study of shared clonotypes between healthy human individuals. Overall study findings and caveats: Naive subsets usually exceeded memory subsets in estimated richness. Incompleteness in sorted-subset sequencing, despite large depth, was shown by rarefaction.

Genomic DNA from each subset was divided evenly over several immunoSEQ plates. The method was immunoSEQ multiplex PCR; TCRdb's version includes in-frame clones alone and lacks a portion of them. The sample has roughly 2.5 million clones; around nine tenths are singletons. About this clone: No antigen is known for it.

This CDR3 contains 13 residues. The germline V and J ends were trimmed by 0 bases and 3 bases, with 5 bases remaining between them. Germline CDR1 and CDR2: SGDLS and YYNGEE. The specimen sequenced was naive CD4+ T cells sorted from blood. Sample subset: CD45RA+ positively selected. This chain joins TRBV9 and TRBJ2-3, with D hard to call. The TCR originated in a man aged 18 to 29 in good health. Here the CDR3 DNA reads TGTGCCAGCAGCGTAGCTACGACAGATACGCAGTATTTT. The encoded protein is CASSVATTDTQYF. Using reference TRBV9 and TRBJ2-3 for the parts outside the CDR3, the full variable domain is DSGVTQTPKHLITATGQRVTLRCSPRSGDLSVYWYQQSLDQGLQFLIQYYNGEERAKGNILERFSAQQFPDLHSELNLSSLELGDSALYFCASSVATTDTQYFGPGTRLTVL.